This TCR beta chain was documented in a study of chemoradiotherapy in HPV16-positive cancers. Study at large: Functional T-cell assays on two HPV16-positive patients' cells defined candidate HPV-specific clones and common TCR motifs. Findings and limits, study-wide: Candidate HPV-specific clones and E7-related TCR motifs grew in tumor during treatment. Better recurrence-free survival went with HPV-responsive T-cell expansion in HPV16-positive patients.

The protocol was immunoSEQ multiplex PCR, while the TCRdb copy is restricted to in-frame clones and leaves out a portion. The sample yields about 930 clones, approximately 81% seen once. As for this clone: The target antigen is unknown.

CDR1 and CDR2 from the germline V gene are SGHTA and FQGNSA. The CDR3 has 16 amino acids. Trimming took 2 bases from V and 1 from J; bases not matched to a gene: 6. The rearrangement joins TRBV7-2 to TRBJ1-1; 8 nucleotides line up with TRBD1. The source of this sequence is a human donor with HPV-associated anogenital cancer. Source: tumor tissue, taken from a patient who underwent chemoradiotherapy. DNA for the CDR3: TGTGCCAGCAGCTTAAGGAGAGGGACAGGGAACACTGAAGCTTTCTTT. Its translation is CASSLRRGTGNTEAFF.